This TCR beta chain was recovered during a study of T cells after yellow fever vaccination. Study information: Any fraction with a low cell number was prepared using SMART-Seq v4 Ultra Low Input.

To note about this clonotype: Its matching antigen is unknown. The junction differs from germline at one of its ends, possibly a read error.

It was through 5'RACE template switching that TCR cDNA was made, with a universal primer site and UMIs added. MiXCR was run by TCRdb on the 5' RACE reads, yielding one entry per CDR3 protein. Among hundreds of thousands of distinct CDR3 sequences listed, approximately 9% were seen once. Per the germline V gene, CDR1 is DFQATT and CDR2 is SNEGSKA (reference sequence). The CDR3 is made up of 15 amino acids. The study, taken as a whole, reports: Clonotype sharing between CD4 and CD8 compartments was small. Highly abundant clonotypes carried over from the bulk population could end up in FACS-sorted repertoires as contaminants.

The sample in question was PBMCs, obtained on the day of the first yellow fever vaccination. This sequence joins TRBV20-1 and TRBJ1-1; maybe TRBD1 (5 bases). This clonotype was sampled from a man younger than 35 who received the YFV17D yellow fever vaccine. CDR3 DNA: TGCTGTGCTAGGGACCCTCTATCCGACCCTCTCGAAGCTTTCTTT. Amino acids: CCARDPLSDPLEAFF.